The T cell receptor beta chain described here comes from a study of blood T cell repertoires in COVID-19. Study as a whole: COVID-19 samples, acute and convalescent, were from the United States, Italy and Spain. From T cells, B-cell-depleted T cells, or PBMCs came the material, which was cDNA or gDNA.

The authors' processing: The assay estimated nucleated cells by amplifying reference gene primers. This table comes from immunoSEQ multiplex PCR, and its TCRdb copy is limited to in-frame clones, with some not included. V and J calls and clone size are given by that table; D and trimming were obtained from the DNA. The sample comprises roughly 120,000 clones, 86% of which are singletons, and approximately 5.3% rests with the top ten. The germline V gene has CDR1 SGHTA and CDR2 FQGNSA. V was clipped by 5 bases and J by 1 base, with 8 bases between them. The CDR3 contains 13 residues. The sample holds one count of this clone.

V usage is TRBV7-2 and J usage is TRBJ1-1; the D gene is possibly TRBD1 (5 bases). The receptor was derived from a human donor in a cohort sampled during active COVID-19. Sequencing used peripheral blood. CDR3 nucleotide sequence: TGTGCCAGCAGCGTACAGGAGAACACTGAAGCTTTCTTT. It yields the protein CASSVQENTEAFF.